A selection of T cell receptor beta chains follows, all from one sample in a study of shared clonotypes between healthy human individuals. The assay was immunoSEQ multiplex PCR, and TCRdb's table has in-frame clones only and misses some. The sample has nearly 2 million clones; approximately 94% are singletons. Sequenced material: naive CD8+ T cells sorted from blood. These receptors were taken from a man younger than 30 in good health. Both conserved end residues are trimmed from each CDR3.

V gene | CDR3 protein
TRBV2 | ASSLTSGGFDTGELF
TRBV4-1 | ASSRSGGVDGYT
TRBV29-1 | SVEVGLAPTYEQY
TRBV13 | ASSPAGVYEQY
TRBV5-8 | ASDLTGSYEQY
TRBV10-3 | AISDPGPLGGSGEQY
TRBV6-6 | ASSYSINLGQAGT
TRBV19 | ASSTTGYLQETQY
TRBV20-1 | SALWYNEQF
TRBV28 | ASTPQGAGGYT
TRBV27 | ASSLRDSPLH
TRBV10-2 | ASSEPGLAGNYNEQF
TRBV7-2 | ASSLRRLADEQF
TRBV18 | ASSPSGKKVLGEQF
TRBV7-9 | ASSLTTGLRLYEQF
TRBV27 | ASSPPTGYEQY
TRBV13 | ASSLFGQGRAEAF
TRBV6-5 | ASSFVQGLTGELF
TRBV27 | ASSLTAGNEQY
TRBV4-1 | ASSLTGGPTYEQY
TRBV6-1 | ASSESGLGYNEQF
TRBV10-1 | ASSEEWTGTLKAF
TRBV5-4 | ASSLDRGQVNEQF
TRBV7-8 | ASSLGAGIHEQY
TRBV7-6 | ASSLSGTSVTYEQY
TRBV27 | ASSLINQPQH
TRBV7-9 | ASNYAGATNEKLF
TRBV6-1 | ASSGQPLGGYSYEQY
TRBV7-2 | ASSLDLSGSFGDTQY
TRBV18 | ASSPEGSSGNTIY
TRBV27 | ASSLLGTSGSYEQY
TRBV29-1 | SVEETLSYEQY
TRBV27 | ASTLSGSPADTQY
TRBV29-1 | SVGPSSSYEQY
TRBV27 | ASSLLGGGEETQY
TRBV7-9 | ASSLVANTEAF
TRBV11-2 | ASSGLGQGQETQY
TRBV5-6 | ASHSSGSLHEQF
TRBV6-5 | ASSYDRGGNTGELF
TRBV9 | ASSVGWGEQF
TRBV27 | ASSLFAASPSTDTQY
TRBV2 | ASSEWGLAGDHEQY
TRBV9 | ASSAGIGRAGATDTQY
TRBV30 | AWSVLPPDRAKWEQY
TRBV9 | ASSDPPGEQY
TRBV4-1 | ASSRAEVYEQY
TRBV5-1 | ASSGGLAGDPNKNTGELF
TRBV6-1 | ASSERIATRGTGELF
TRBV11-3 | ASSKGQGDGYT
TRBV27 | ASSLSPKGFGEAF
TRBV15 | ATSRDRGGAGETQY
TRBV11-2 | ASSSGQGVDTQY